Below, 3 T cell receptor beta chains from the same sample are listed, as sequenced in a study of shared clonotypes between healthy human individuals. Only in-frame clones appear in the TCRdb table, and some are missing; sequencing was by immunoSEQ multiplex PCR. The repertoire holds about 1 million clones, around 76% seen once, with 1.2% to 1.5% in the top ten. Sequences were obtained from memory CD4+ T cells sorted from blood. The sample's subset: CD45RA-negative fraction. The receptors were sampled from a man younger than 35 in good health.

This clone was picked up many times. This chain uses TRBV7-9 with TRBJ2-4; 10 bases fit TRBD1. From germline, CDR1 is SEHNR and CDR2 FQNEAQ (reference sequence). The junction had 14 bases not matched to a gene; V was cut back by 5 bases and J by 7 bases. The CDR3 spans 17 residues. CDR3 in amino acids: CASSPSGTGVRGNIQYF. The CDR3 DNA follows: TGTGCCAGCAGCCCGAGCGGGACAGGGGTCCGGGGGAACATTCAGTACTTC.

CDR3 nucleotide sequence: TGCGCCAGCAGTGAGTCGGGAGGGAGCGCGACCCAGTACTTC. Translation gives CASSESGGSATQYF. V usage is TRBV10-1 and J usage is TRBJ2-5; 7 bases agree with TRBD2. The CDR3 sequence is 14 residues long. V trimming: 0 bases; J trimming: 7 bases; junction bases outside the gene matches: 5. Germline V gene data show CDR1 as WNHNN and CDR2 as SYGVQD (reference sequence).

In this sample, this clone turned up once. V and J are TRBV7-2 and TRBJ2-7; no reliable D call. This CDR3 region has 14 residues. V lost 3 bases to trimming and J lost 4 bases, with 13 bases between them. Germline V gene sequence: CDR1 SGHTA, CDR2 FQGNSA. CDR3 in DNA: TGTGCCAGCAGCTTTGGGGTCAGTCAGTACGAGCAGTACTTC. Encoded protein: CASSFGVSQYEQYF.